The 16 T cell receptor beta chains presented below share a single source sample, sequenced in a study of blood T cell repertoires in COVID-19. Assay: immunoSEQ multiplex PCR; the TCRdb copy retains only in-frame clones and omits some. The sample lists 150,000 to 200,000 clones, around three quarters seen once, with around a sixth in the top ten. The sequencing input was PBMCs or T cells enriched from blood (not recorded which). The receptors were sampled from a woman aged 45 to 65 with acute COVID-19.

The table lists this clone with a few counts. The rearrangement uses TRBV7-9 and TRBJ2-3; a weak D match, TRBD1 (5 bases). Germline assignment: CDR1 SEHNR and CDR2 FQNEAQ (reference sequence). V was shortened by 5 bases and J by 2 bases, with 14 bases between the two germline ends. This CDR3 spans 15 amino acids. The CDR3 here is CASSGKGLTTDTQYF. The CDR3 coding sequence is TGTGCCAGCAGCGGGAAGGGGCTAACCACAGATACGCAGTATTTT.

V usage is TRBV29-1 and J usage is TRBJ1-5, with a possible D match to TRBD1 (5 bases). V was shortened by 6 bases and J by 0 bases, with 12 bases between the two germline ends. There are 14 residues in the CDR3. Germline CDR1 SQVTM, CDR2 ANQGSEA. The CDR3 DNA sequence: TGCAGCGTCAGGGATGGAGTTAGCAATCAGCCCCAGCATTTT. As protein: CSVRDGVSNQPQHF.

The rearrangement joins TRBV3-1 (or the pseudogene TRBV3-2) to TRBJ1-1; TRBD1 aligns across 7 bases. V lost 6 bases, J lost 4 bases, and 5 bases stayed unmatched. CDR1 is LGHDT and CDR2 is YNNKEL in the germline V gene (reference sequence). The CDR3 extends over 13 amino acids. The CDR3 nucleotides read TGTGCCAGCAGTAAGACAGGGTTCACTGAAGCTTTCTTT. It encodes CASSKTGFTEAFF.

The sample holds a few counts of this clone. A single base separates this from a much larger clone, so it may be a read error. V is TRBV7-9 and J is TRBJ2-5; 8 nucleotides align to TRBD2. CDR3 length: 13 residues. V lost 4 bases and J lost 2; bases outside the gene matches: 0. The germline gives CDR1 SEHNR, CDR2 FQNEAQ (reference sequence). CDR3 bases: TGTGCCAGCAGCTCTAGCGGGCAAGAGACCCAGTACTTC. It is translated as CASSSSGQETQYF.

This clone was counted between two and nine times. This chain joins TRBV5-1 and TRBJ1-2; D not resolved. Trimming shortened V by 4 bases and J by 2 bases, and 15 bases separated the two germline ends. The CDR3 runs to 15 residues. Germline CDR1 and CDR2: SGHRS and YFSETQ. The CDR3 is CASSVGIGDNYGYTF. DNA of the CDR3: TGCGCCAGCAGCGTCGGGATCGGAGACAACTATGGCTACACCTTC.

The genes are TRBV28 and TRBJ1-6; no firm D call. V was cut by 6 bases and J by 0 bases, with 6 bases left in between. CDR1 MDHEN and CDR2 SYDVKM come from the germline V gene. The CDR3 spans 14 residues. CDR3 DNA sequence: TGTGCCAGCAGGGGCTTCTCCTATAATTCACCCCTCCACTTT. Protein: CASRGFSYNSPLHF. Supplemented by reference TRBV28 and TRBJ1-6, the full variable domain reads DVKVTQSSRYLVKRTGEKVFLECVQDMDHENMFWYRQDPGLGLRLIYFSYDVKMKEKGDIPEGYSVSREKKERFSLILESASTNQTSMYLCASRGFSYNSPLHFGNGTRLTVT.

With regard to this clone: The sample holds other DNA sequences that translate to the same CDR3. The V gene is TRBV28, the J gene TRBJ1-5; D not resolved. CDR3 length equals 14 residues. CDR1 is MDHEN and CDR2 is SYDVKM in the germline V gene. Trimming removed 1 base at V and 2 bases at J, with 6 bases between. The DNA of the CDR3 is TGTGCCAGCAGTTTATCCCTTGGCAATCAGCCCCAGCATTTT. This sequence encodes CASSLSLGNQPQHF.

V usage is TRBV11-2 and J usage is TRBJ2-7; TRBD2 agrees at 14 bases. The V gene end was trimmed by 4 bases and the J gene end by 2 bases; junction bases not matched to a gene: 7. Germline values: CDR1 SGHAT, CDR2 FQNNGV. The CDR3 length is 17 residues. CDR3 sequence reads: CASSSPMTSGGAYEQYV. CDR3 in DNA: TGTGCCAGCAGCTCACCCATGACTAGCGGGGGGGCCTACGAGCAGTACGTC.

On this clone: The junction departs from germline at one end; a sequencing error may be responsible. The chain employs TRBV6-1 and TRBJ2-2; 8 bases align to TRBD1. The germline V gene encodes CDR1 MNHNS and CDR2 SASEGT. The CDR3 runs to 15 residues. Written as DNA, the CDR3 is TGTGCCAGCAGAGAAGGGACAGGTGACACCGGGGAGCTGTTTTTT. It codes for CASREGTGDTGELFF.

This chain connects TRBV7-9 to TRBJ1-5; D might be TRBD1 (6 bases). The length of the CDR3 is 16 residues. Germline loops: CDR1 SEHNR, CDR2 FQNEAQ (reference sequence). V lost 0 bases and J 2 bases, leaving 11 bases between the germline ends. CDR3 sequence: CASSLAGAGGNQPQHF. The CDR3 DNA sequence: TGTGCCAGCAGCTTAGCGGGGGCAGGGGGCAATCAGCCCCAGCATTTT.

The chain combines TRBV19 with TRBJ1-5; the match to TRBD1 covers 8 bases. V was clipped by 5 bases and J by 4 bases; unmatched bases: 4. The CDR3 runs 14 residues. Germline V gives CDR1 LNHDA, CDR2 SQIVND (reference sequence). The CDR3 protein is CASSPRTGNQPQHF. The CDR3, as DNA: TGTGCCAGTAGTCCCCGGACAGGGAATCAGCCCCAGCATTTT.

The V gene is TRBV4-1, the J gene TRBJ1-2; no definite D call. The ends were cut back, 1 base at V and 6 bases at J, with 12 bases in the middle. The germline V gene has CDR1 MGHRA and CDR2 YSYEKL. The CDR3 contains 14 residues. CDR3 coding DNA: TGCGCCAGCAGCCAAGGGGCTGTTACAAATGGCTACACCTTC. It specifies CASSQGAVTNGYTF.

The chain links TRBV4-2 to TRBJ2-1; TRBD1 agrees at 9 bases. Trimming took 0 bases from V and 3 from J; bases not matched to a gene: 3. Germline CDR1 and CDR2: LGHNA and YNFKEQ. This CDR3 is 16 amino acids long. The chain's CDR3 is CASSQERGQGYNEQFF. Here the CDR3 DNA reads TGTGCCAGCAGCCAAGAGAGGGGACAGGGCTACAATGAGCAGTTCTTC.

The table lists this clone with a few counts. V is TRBV5-6 and J is TRBJ1-2; 10 bases are a match to TRBD1. The V gene's germline CDR1 is SGHDT and CDR2 YYEEEE. The CDR3 contains 17 residues. J was trimmed by 3 bases and V by 3 bases; bases with no gene match: 11. CDR3 residues: CASSSTGGERRDYGYTF. CDR3 bases: TGTGCCAGCAGCTCGACAGGGGGCGAGCGGCGGGACTATGGCTACACCTTC.

The chain combines TRBV19 with TRBJ1-1, with D possibly TRBD1 on 5 matching bases. This CDR3 contains 15 residues. V lost 5 bases and J 2 bases, leaving 15 bases between the germline ends. Germline CDR1 reads LNHDA; CDR2 reads SQIVND (reference sequence). The CDR3 region has the DNA TGTGCCAGTAGTTCTTTACGACAGACTAACACTGAAGCTTTCTTT. This gives the protein CASSSLRQTNTEAFF.

This clone was observed a handful of times. The chain joins TRBV6-5 to TRBJ2-2; no firm D call. Trimming took 8 bases from V and 2 from J, leaving 12 bases between them. The CDR3 is 14 amino acids. CDR1 is MNHEY and CDR2 is SVGAGI in the germline V gene. The CDR3 DNA follows: TGTGCCAGCTACAGCTTCACCAACACCGGGGAGCTGTTTTTT. Amino acid sequence: CASYSFTNTGELFF.